Following are 15 T cell receptor beta chains from one sample sequenced in a study of shared clonotypes between healthy human individuals. Assay used: immunoSEQ multiplex PCR; TCRdb lists only in-frame clones, some missing. The sample holds around 500,000 clones, 75% to 85% seen once. The sequenced sample was PBMCs. The receptor source for this set is a woman in her thirties or forties in good health. Some clones in this sample may be carry-over from other donors' samples.

This clone was seen a few times. The V call is TRBV6-4, the J call TRBJ2-1; TRBD2 aligns across 9 bases. Germline V CDR1 and CDR2: MRHNA, SNTAGT. V shed 3 bases and J 7 bases; nucleotides not matched to a gene: 10. The CDR3 runs 16 residues. The CDR3 reads CASSDGEAGGWNEQFF. CDR3 coding DNA: TGTGCCAGCAGTGATGGGGAAGCGGGAGGTTGGAATGAGCAGTTCTTC.

This clone was recorded once. The V and J genes are TRBV11-1 and TRBJ2-5; D ambiguous. The CDR3 has 14 amino acids. The V end was cut by 2 bases, the J end by 5 bases, with 12 bases between. Germline values: CDR1 SGHAT, CDR2 FQDESV (reference sequence). Written as DNA, the CDR3 is TGTGCCAGCAGCTTAAAGCCGGCCGGCGAGACCCAGTACTTC. This encodes CASSLKPAGETQYF.

This clone was recorded once. This chain uses TRBV9 with TRBJ1-4; tentative D call: TRBD1 (5 bases). Germline CDR1 SGDLS, CDR2 YYNGEE. V lost 1 base and J 7 bases, leaving 11 bases between the germline ends. The CDR3 sequence is 14 residues long. The CDR3 protein is CASSVQGGGEKLFF. As DNA, the CDR3 is TGTGCCAGCAGCGTACAGGGCGGGGGTGAAAAACTGTTTTTT.

The rearrangement joins TRBV19 to TRBJ1-4, with D possibly TRBD1 on 5 matching bases. The germline V and J ends were trimmed by 3 bases and 4 bases, with 9 bases remaining between them. The CDR3 length is 14 residues. Germline CDR1 reads LNHDA; CDR2 reads SQIVND (reference sequence). CDR3 coding DNA: TGTGCCAGTAGTATCTCCAGGGTTAATGAAAAACTGTTTTTT. Translated, it gives CASSISRVNEKLFF.

This clone showed up many times. The V call is TRBV7-2, the J call TRBJ1-1; no firm D call. V shed 5 bases and J shed 3 bases, with 13 bases lying between them. Germline CDR1 and CDR2: SGHTA and FQGNSA. The CDR3 has 14 amino acids. The CDR3 loop is CASSLQSRDTEAFF. CDR3 coding DNA: TGTGCCAGCAGCCTTCAGAGTAGGGACACTGAAGCTTTCTTT.

This chain uses TRBV4-2 with TRBJ2-1; D gene ambiguous. V dropped 0 bases and J dropped 0 bases, with 18 bases sitting between them. The CDR3 sequence is 19 residues long. The germline gives CDR1 LGHNA, CDR2 YNFKEQ. DNA for the CDR3: TGTGCCAGCAGCCAAGATCATGTCGGGTCCTCCTTCTCCTACAATGAGCAGTTCTTC. Residues: CASSQDHVGSSFSYNEQFF.

V usage is TRBV30 and J usage is TRBJ2-2, with D perhaps matching TRBD2 (5 bases). Germline CDR1 reads GTSNPN; CDR2 reads SVGIG (reference sequence). V was pared by 3 bases and J by 5 bases, with 7 bases between. This CDR3 spans 12 amino acids. CDR3 in amino acids: CAWRRETGELFF. The CDR3 nucleotides read TGTGCCTGGAGGAGGGAAACCGGGGAGCTGTTTTTT.

The gene calls are TRBV5-1 and TRBJ1-2; 8 bases agree with TRBD1. The germline V gene has CDR1 SGHRS and CDR2 YFSETQ. This CDR3 is built from 17 residues. J gave up 4 bases and V 4 bases, and 15 bases lay outside the gene matches. CDR3 in DNA: TGCGCCAGCAGCCAAGATCGGACAGGGCAGTTGAGCTATGGCTACACCTTC. Its translation is CASSQDRTGQLSYGYTF. The whole variable domain, filled in from reference TRBV5-1 and TRBJ1-2, reads KAGVTQTPRYLIKTRGQQVTLSCSPISGHRSVSWYQQTPGQGLQFLFEYFSETQRNKGNFPGRFSGRQFSNSRSEMNVSTLELGDSALYLCASSQDRTGQLSYGYTFGSGTRLTVV.

The V and J genes are TRBV6-5 and TRBJ2-6; D gene ambiguous. CDR3 size: 16 residues. The germline CDR1 and CDR2 sequences are MNHEY and SVGAGI. Trimming stripped 0 bases from V and 2 bases from J, with 8 bases between. The CDR3 is CASSYSGTAGANVLTF. CDR3 DNA: TGTGCCAGCAGTTACTCAGGTACTGCTGGGGCCAACGTCCTGACTTTC.

The genes are TRBV11-2 and TRBJ1-3; TRBD1 aligns across 7 bases. This CDR3 has 14 amino acids. V shed 3 bases and J 4 bases; nucleotides not matched to a gene: 3. Germline V gene data show CDR1 as SGHAT and CDR2 as FQNNGV. The CDR3 coding sequence is TGTGCCAGCAGCTTGACAGGGAAGGGAAACACCATATATTTT. This encodes CASSLTGKGNTIYF.

V is TRBV5-1 and J is TRBJ2-5; 8 nucleotides align to TRBD2. This CDR3 is built from 15 residues. CDR1 is SGHRS, CDR2 YFSETQ, per germline. V gave up 0 bases and J gave up 5 bases; unmatched junction bases: 6. CDR3 DNA sequence: TGCGCCAGCAGCTTGGTACCGGGAGGGAGTGAGACCCAGTACTTC. Translated: CASSLVPGGSETQYF.

This clone occurred a few times. The chain uses TRBV28 and TRBJ1-5; D remains ambiguous. CDR1 is MDHEN, CDR2 SYDVKM, per germline. V was trimmed by 6 bases and J by 6 bases, leaving 12 bases between them. This CDR3 has 13 amino acids. Written as DNA, the CDR3 is TGTGCCAGCAGAGAAGGTCTCTTTCAGCCCCAGCATTTT. Protein: CASREGLFQPQHF. The full variable domain, rest sourced from reference TRBV28 and TRBJ1-5, is DVKVTQSSRYLVKRTGEKVFLECVQDMDHENMFWYRQDPGLGLRLIYFSYDVKMKEKGDIPEGYSVSREKKERFSLILESASTNQTSMYLCASREGLFQPQHFGDGTRLSIL.

The chain links TRBV7-9 to TRBJ2-5; 9 positions agree with TRBD2. The end of the DNA is better explained by TRBJ2-7, so the J call may be wrong. CDR1 and CDR2 from the germline V gene are SEHNR and FQNEAQ (reference sequence). The CDR3 contains 13 residues. CDR3 nucleotides: TGTGCCAGCAGTGGACTAGCGAATGACGAGCAGTACTTC. Translated: CASSGLANDEQYF.

J is TRBJ2-3 and V is TRBV9; no reliable D call. This CDR3 has 12 amino acids. Germline V gene lookup returns CDR1 SGDLS and CDR2 YYNGEE. Trimming took 4 bases from V and 7 from J, leaving 10 bases between them. The CDR3 loop reads CASSLSSYTQYF. CDR3 coding DNA: TGTGCCAGCAGCCTCTCGAGCTATACGCAGTATTTT.

The chain carries TRBV5-1 and TRBJ1-5, with D tentatively TRBD1 (5 bases). This CDR3 has 16 amino acids. Germline V lookup: CDR1 SGHRS, CDR2 YFSETQ. Trimming shortened V by 0 bases and J by 0 bases, and 10 bases separated the two germline ends. Here the CDR3 reads CASSLEGRDSNQPQHF. The CDR3 region has the DNA TGCGCCAGCAGCTTGGAGGGCAGGGATAGCAATCAGCCCCAGCATTTT.